These T cell receptor beta chains were read from a single sample in a study of blood T cell repertoires in COVID-19. Data came from immunoSEQ multiplex PCR; TCRdb stores just in-frame clones and leaves some out. The sample yields about 350,000 clones, about nine tenths seen once. Sample: PBMCs or T cells enriched from blood (not recorded which). These receptors were collected from a woman in her thirties who had been exposed to COVID-19. Each CDR3 is given with its conserved first and last residue. A D gene is named only where the DNA matches it firmly. Size tells how often a clone was seen (once, few, many) or the class of an expanded clone, and some rows leave it out.

CDR3nt: TGTGCCAGTCGGACGGACAGGGTGCGCGGCTACACCTTC
CDR3aa: CASRTDRVRGYTF
abundance: -
v_gene: TRBV19
j_gene: TRBJ1-2
d_gene: TRBD1

CDR3nt: TGTGCCAGCAGCCATGGCAGGGGTGGGCAGCCCCAGCATTTT
CDR3aa: CASSHGRGGQPQHF
abundance: -
v_gene: TRBV3-1/TRBV3-2
j_gene: TRBJ1-5
d_gene: -

CDR3nt: TGTGCCAGCATTTTAGGGGGGGTCACCGGGGAGCTGTTTTTT
CDR3aa: CASILGGVTGELFF
abundance: -
v_gene: TRBV28
j_gene: TRBJ2-2
d_gene: -

CDR3nt: TGTGCCAGCAGTTTAAGGGGTACTTCCTACGAGCAGTACTTC
CDR3aa: CASSLRGTSYEQYF
abundance: -
v_gene: TRBV28
j_gene: TRBJ2-7
d_gene: -

CDR3nt: TGTGCCAGCAGTTCCAGGGGCCCCAGACCAGAAAAACTGTTTTTT
CDR3aa: CASSSRGPRPEKLFF
abundance: -
v_gene: TRBV27
j_gene: TRBJ1-4
d_gene: -

CDR3nt: TGTGCCAGCAGTTTTGAGGCAAAGAAGCAGCGTGGCTACACCTTC
CDR3aa: CASSFEAKKQRGYTF
abundance: -
v_gene: TRBV28
j_gene: TRBJ1-2
d_gene: -

CDR3nt: TGTGCCAGCAGTTACGGGAGGGAGCCTAACGAGCAGTACTTC
CDR3aa: CASSYGREPNEQYF
abundance: -
v_gene: TRBV6-5
j_gene: TRBJ2-7
d_gene: TRBD2

CDR3nt: TGCGCCAGCTTTGGGACAGGGGTCTGGAATCAGCCCCAGCATTTT
CDR3aa: CASFGTGVWNQPQHF
abundance: -
v_gene: TRBV10-1
j_gene: TRBJ1-5
d_gene: TRBD1

CDR3nt: TGTGCCAGCCAGGATAGGAAGCGGGCTGGCAATGAGCAGTTCTTC
CDR3aa: CASQDRKRAGNEQFF
abundance: -
v_gene: TRBV25-1
j_gene: TRBJ2-1
d_gene: -

CDR3nt: TGCGCCAGCAGCTTGTTGACAGGGGGTAGCACCGGGGAGCTGTTTTTT
CDR3aa: CASSLLTGGSTGELFF
abundance: -
v_gene: TRBV5-1
j_gene: TRBJ2-2
d_gene: TRBD1

CDR3nt: TGCGCCAGCAGCTTGGCCGGCAGGGTGGCTGGAAACACCATATATTTT
CDR3aa: CASSLAGRVAGNTIYF
abundance: -
v_gene: TRBV5-1
j_gene: TRBJ1-3
d_gene: -

CDR3nt: TGTGCCAGCAGAAGGACAGGGGTTAACGAGCAGTACTTC
CDR3aa: CASRRTGVNEQYF
abundance: -
v_gene: TRBV7-2
j_gene: TRBJ2-7
d_gene: TRBD1

CDR3nt: TGTGCCAGCAGCTTAAGTAGGAGCGGGACCTTCTACAATGAGCAGTTCTTC
CDR3aa: CASSLSRSGTFYNEQFF
abundance: -
v_gene: TRBV7-2
j_gene: TRBJ2-1
d_gene: TRBD2

CDR3nt: TGTGCCATCAGAGGTCAGGGTATTGAGACCCAGTACTTC
CDR3aa: CAIRGQGIETQYF
abundance: -
v_gene: TRBV10-3
j_gene: TRBJ2-5
d_gene: -

CDR3nt: TGTGCCAGCACCCAACGGGGCACAGATACGCAGTATTTT
CDR3aa: CASTQRGTDTQYF
abundance: -
v_gene: TRBV6-5
j_gene: TRBJ2-3
d_gene: -

CDR3nt: TGTGCCAGCAGCCGGACGCGTGCGGCAGGGGGAGGCGGCTACACCTTC
CDR3aa: CASSRTRAAGGGGYTF
abundance: -
v_gene: TRBV7-2
j_gene: TRBJ1-2
d_gene: TRBD1

CDR3nt: TGTGCCTGGAGTGTAGGGGTAGCGGGAGGGGAGACCCAGTACTTC
CDR3aa: CAWSVGVAGGETQYF
abundance: -
v_gene: TRBV30
j_gene: TRBJ2-5
d_gene: TRBD2

CDR3nt: TGTGCCAGCTCACCACTCTCGAACACTGAAGCTTTCTTT
CDR3aa: CASSPLSNTEAFF
abundance: -
v_gene: TRBV18
j_gene: TRBJ1-1
d_gene: -

CDR3nt: TGCGCCAGCAGCTTTGCAGGGGCGGACACTGAAGCTTTCTTT
CDR3aa: CASSFAGADTEAFF
abundance: -
v_gene: TRBV5-1
j_gene: TRBJ1-1
d_gene: -

CDR3nt: TGTGCCAGCAGCTTCCAGGGGGCGTCCTACAATGAGCAGTTCTTC
CDR3aa: CASSFQGASYNEQFF
abundance: -
v_gene: TRBV6-5
j_gene: TRBJ2-1
d_gene: TRBD1

CDR3nt: TGTGCCACCAGTGACCCGGGGTTCGGCAATCAGCCCCAGCATTTT
CDR3aa: CATSDPGFGNQPQHF
abundance: -
v_gene: TRBV24-1
j_gene: TRBJ1-5
d_gene: -

CDR3nt: TGTGCCAGCAGCGCAACAGGGGGCGTATTCACCGGGGAGCTGTTTTTT
CDR3aa: CASSATGGVFTGELFF
abundance: -
v_gene: TRBV7-6
j_gene: TRBJ2-2
d_gene: TRBD1

CDR3nt: TGTGCCAGCAGTTCGACAGTAAACTACGAGCAGTACTTC
CDR3aa: CASSSTVNYEQYF
abundance: -
v_gene: TRBV28
j_gene: TRBJ2-7
d_gene: -

CDR3nt: TGTGCCAGCAGCTTAGTTTTTACAGGAGGGGCCAACGTCCTGACTTTC
CDR3aa: CASSLVFTGGANVLTF
abundance: -
v_gene: TRBV7-8
j_gene: TRBJ2-6
d_gene: -

CDR3nt: TGTGCCAGCAGCCTCTCGGGACAGGGAGCCTACGAGCAGTACTTC
CDR3aa: CASSLSGQGAYEQYF
abundance: few
v_gene: TRBV7-2
j_gene: TRBJ2-7
d_gene: TRBD1

CDR3nt: TGTGCCAGCTCAGCATCCGACAGGGCCTCTGGAAACACCATATATTTT
CDR3aa: CASSASDRASGNTIYF
abundance: -
v_gene: TRBV18
j_gene: TRBJ1-3
d_gene: TRBD1

CDR3nt: TGTGCCAGCAGCCCAAGGGACAGGGGGTTAGGAAACACCATATATTTT
CDR3aa: CASSPRDRGLGNTIYF
abundance: -
v_gene: TRBV2
j_gene: TRBJ1-3
d_gene: TRBD1

CDR3nt: TGTGCCAGCAGTTTGCGTCTAGCGGGAGTTGGGGGCACAGATACGCAGTATTTT
CDR3aa: CASSLRLAGVGGTDTQYF
abundance: -
v_gene: TRBV27
j_gene: TRBJ2-3
d_gene: TRBD2

CDR3nt: TGTGCCACCAGTGGGGGGCATCACGAGCAGTTCTTC
CDR3aa: CATSGGHHEQFF
abundance: -
v_gene: TRBV24-1
j_gene: TRBJ2-1
d_gene: -

CDR3nt: TGTGCCAGCAGCCGCGACCCGGGGAGCTATAGCAATCAGCCCCAGCATTTT
CDR3aa: CASSRDPGSYSNQPQHF
abundance: -
v_gene: TRBV5-8
j_gene: TRBJ1-5
d_gene: -

CDR3nt: TGTGCCACTGAGGGCGGGTCCACAGATACGCAGTATTTT
CDR3aa: CATEGGSTDTQYF
abundance: -
v_gene: TRBV24-1
j_gene: TRBJ2-3
d_gene: -

CDR3nt: TGTGCCAGCACCAAAGGGGGGGTCAATCAGCCCCAGCATTTT
CDR3aa: CASTKGGVNQPQHF
abundance: -
v_gene: TRBV6-5
j_gene: TRBJ1-5
d_gene: -

CDR3nt: TGTGCCAGTAGTATAGACTCACAGGATACTGTCGAGCAGTACTTC
CDR3aa: CASSIDSQDTVEQYF
abundance: -
v_gene: TRBV19
j_gene: TRBJ2-7
d_gene: -

CDR3nt: TGTGCCAGCAGTTTCTCTTACAGGGTCTACGAGCAGTACTTC
CDR3aa: CASSFSYRVYEQYF
abundance: -
v_gene: TRBV28
j_gene: TRBJ2-7
d_gene: -

CDR3nt: TGTGCCAGCAGTTTTCGCGAATTGGCAACCGGCAGGGGCACAAACTATGGCTACACCTTC
CDR3aa: CASSFRELATGRGTNYGYTF
abundance: -
v_gene: TRBV27
j_gene: TRBJ1-2
d_gene: -

CDR3nt: TGTGCCAGCAGCCTGATGGCGGGGAATGAGCAGTTCTTC
CDR3aa: CASSLMAGNEQFF
abundance: -
v_gene: TRBV3-1/TRBV3-2
j_gene: TRBJ2-1
d_gene: -

CDR3nt: TGTGCCAGCAGCCCACAGGGCGGCTATGGCTACACCTTC
CDR3aa: CASSPQGGYGYTF
abundance: -
v_gene: TRBV13
j_gene: TRBJ1-2
d_gene: -

CDR3nt: TGCGCCAGCAGCCGTGGAGGGAGCTCCTACAATGAGCAGTTCTTC
CDR3aa: CASSRGGSSYNEQFF
abundance: -
v_gene: TRBV5-1
j_gene: TRBJ2-1
d_gene: -

CDR3nt: TGTGCCTGGAGTGTACGGCGGCATGATGAAAAACTGTTTTTT
CDR3aa: CAWSVRRHDEKLFF
abundance: -
v_gene: TRBV30
j_gene: TRBJ1-4
d_gene: -

CDR3nt: TGCGCCAGCAGCCAATACACCTCAAGCACAGATACGCAGTATTTT
CDR3aa: CASSQYTSSTDTQYF
abundance: -
v_gene: TRBV5-1
j_gene: TRBJ2-3
d_gene: -

CDR3nt: TGTGCCAGCAGCTTGTCCGGGACAATCGGGGAGCTGTTTTTT
CDR3aa: CASSLSGTIGELFF
abundance: once
v_gene: TRBV7-3
j_gene: TRBJ2-2
d_gene: -

CDR3nt: TGTGCCAGCAGTTCCCCCCTGACAGGGGGATTTCGAAACACCATATATTTT
CDR3aa: CASSSPLTGGFRNTIYF
abundance: -
v_gene: TRBV5-5
j_gene: TRBJ1-3
d_gene: TRBD1

CDR3nt: TGCAGCGTTTCGCAGGGTGATCAGCCCCAGCATTTT
CDR3aa: CSVSQGDQPQHF
abundance: -
v_gene: TRBV29-1
j_gene: TRBJ1-5
d_gene: -

CDR3nt: TGTGCCAGCAGCTTAGCTGACAGCCCAAATCAGCCCCAGCATTTT
CDR3aa: CASSLADSPNQPQHF
abundance: -
v_gene: TRBV7-9
j_gene: TRBJ1-5
d_gene: -

CDR3nt: TGTGCTAGTGGTTCCACCCGGAAGGAGCGGGGAAGCTCCTACGAGCAGTACTTC
CDR3aa: CASGSTRKERGSSYEQYF
abundance: -
v_gene: TRBV12-5
j_gene: TRBJ2-7
d_gene: TRBD2

CDR3nt: TGTGCCAGCAGTCACGGAACAGTTGAAAAACTGTTTTTT
CDR3aa: CASSHGTVEKLFF
abundance: -
v_gene: TRBV2
j_gene: TRBJ1-4
d_gene: -

CDR3nt: TGTGCCAGCAGTAGACTAGCGGGAGTGGGCGGGGAGCTGTTTTTT
CDR3aa: CASSRLAGVGGELFF
abundance: -
v_gene: TRBV27
j_gene: TRBJ2-2
d_gene: TRBD2

CDR3nt: TGTGCCAGCAGCCTTCTTCAGGGGGCCGAGCAGTACTTC
CDR3aa: CASSLLQGAEQYF
abundance: -
v_gene: TRBV3-1/TRBV3-2
j_gene: TRBJ2-7
d_gene: TRBD1

CDR3nt: TGTGCCAGCAGCCAACGGGACCCTAGCGGGAGGGTGACTAGCACAGATACGCAGTATTTT
CDR3aa: CASSQRDPSGRVTSTDTQYF
abundance: -
v_gene: TRBV3-1/TRBV3-2
j_gene: TRBJ2-3
d_gene: TRBD2

CDR3nt: TGTGCAAGTCGCTTAGGAGGTGTTAAACTGTTTTTT
CDR3aa: CASRLGGVKLFF
abundance: -
v_gene: TRBV12-2
j_gene: TRBJ1-4
d_gene: -

CDR3nt: TGTGCCAGCAGCTTAGGGGCTTCTAGCGGGAGCTCCTACGAGCAGTACTTC
CDR3aa: CASSLGASSGSSYEQYF
abundance: -
v_gene: TRBV7-9
j_gene: TRBJ2-7
d_gene: TRBD2

CDR3nt: TGCGTCAGCAGCATCGGGACAGGGGGAGGGGATGAGCAGTTCTTC
CDR3aa: CVSSIGTGGGDEQFF
abundance: -
v_gene: TRBV5-1
j_gene: TRBJ2-1
d_gene: TRBD1

CDR3nt: TGTGCCAGCAGCTTGGTTTCGCCCGGGGGAGAAAAACTGTTTTTT
CDR3aa: CASSLVSPGGEKLFF
abundance: -
v_gene: TRBV5-6
j_gene: TRBJ1-4
d_gene: -

CDR3nt: TGTGCCACCAGCAGAGATTTATCCGGTGACCTAGCGACCGCGTACAATGAGCAGTTCTTC
CDR3aa: CATSRDLSGDLATAYNEQFF
abundance: -
v_gene: TRBV15
j_gene: TRBJ2-1
d_gene: -

CDR3nt: TGTGCCAGCAGCTCGCCCTACCTGGGGAGCACTGAAGCTTTCTTT
CDR3aa: CASSSPYLGSTEAFF
abundance: -
v_gene: TRBV7-8
j_gene: TRBJ1-1
d_gene: -

CDR3nt: TGTGCCAGCCGAAAGCCAGGGGGAGACAGGCATTTT
CDR3aa: CASRKPGGDRHF
abundance: -
v_gene: TRBV28
j_gene: TRBJ2-3
d_gene: TRBD1

CDR3nt: TGTGCCAGCAGTGAAGCGGGGACAGGGGGCCAGCCCCAGCATTTT
CDR3aa: CASSEAGTGGQPQHF
abundance: -
v_gene: TRBV6-1
j_gene: TRBJ1-5
d_gene: TRBD1

CDR3nt: TGTGCCAGTAGTATCGGTTCCTTTAGTAGCACAGATACGCAGTATTTT
CDR3aa: CASSIGSFSSTDTQYF
abundance: -
v_gene: TRBV19
j_gene: TRBJ2-3
d_gene: -

CDR3nt: TGTGCCAGCGTGTTAATCCGGACAGGGGGCACTGAAGCTTTCTTT
CDR3aa: CASVLIRTGGTEAFF
abundance: -
v_gene: TRBV27
j_gene: TRBJ1-1
d_gene: TRBD1